The 7 T cell receptor beta chains below all came from one sample that was sequenced in a study of T cells expressing NK-cell markers. After re-calling the 5' RACE reads, TCRdb lists one entry per CDR3 protein, DNA absent. The table for this sample gives roughly 390,000 distinct CDR3 sequences. Sequencing input: blood T cells: a sorted CD56 or NKG2C T cell subset, CD4+ or CD8+ T cells, or bulk PBMC T cells (not recorded which). These receptors were collected from a woman aged 45-59 years in good health.

The V and J genes are TRBV20-1 and TRBJ1-5. CDR1 is DFQATT and CDR2 is SNEGSKA in the germline V gene (reference sequence). This CDR3 spans 14 amino acids. The CDR3 sequence: CSATRRGNHQPQHF.

V usage is TRBV6-6 and J usage is TRBJ1-1; as DNA is missing, the TRBD1 call by TCRdb cannot be tested. The germline CDR1 and CDR2 sequences are MNHNY and SVGAGI (reference sequence). This CDR3 is built from 14 residues. The CDR3: CASSAGFGNTEAFF.

CDR3 residues: CASSLDPGSQYF. The chain recombines TRBV5-1 with TRBJ2-7; TCRdb proposes TRBD1, but this gene call is untestable without DNA. CDR1 is SGHRS, CDR2 YFSETQ, per germline. The CDR3 is 12 residues long.

The chain employs TRBV6-6 and TRBJ1-5. CDR3 length equals 13 residues. Germline-derived CDR1 and CDR2 are MNHNY and SVGAGI (reference sequence). CDR3 region: CASRGQEGQPQHF.

The chain has TRBV4-1 and TRBJ2-5; TCRdb indicates TRBD2, and absent DNA this call remains unverified. Germline loops: CDR1 MGHRA, CDR2 YSYEKL. This CDR3 has 18 residues. The CDR3 loop is CASSQEPSGRAKEETQYF.

The gene calls are TRBV29-1 and TRBJ2-3. Per germline, CDR1 SQVTM and CDR2 ANQGSEA. The CDR3 is made up of 15 amino acids. The CDR3 is CSVELSRARTDTQYF.

V is TRBV27 and J is TRBJ1-2. CDR3 length: 14 residues. Looked up from germline, CDR1 is MNHEY and CDR2 is SMNVEV (reference sequence). CDR3 loop: CASSSRLQIYGYTF.